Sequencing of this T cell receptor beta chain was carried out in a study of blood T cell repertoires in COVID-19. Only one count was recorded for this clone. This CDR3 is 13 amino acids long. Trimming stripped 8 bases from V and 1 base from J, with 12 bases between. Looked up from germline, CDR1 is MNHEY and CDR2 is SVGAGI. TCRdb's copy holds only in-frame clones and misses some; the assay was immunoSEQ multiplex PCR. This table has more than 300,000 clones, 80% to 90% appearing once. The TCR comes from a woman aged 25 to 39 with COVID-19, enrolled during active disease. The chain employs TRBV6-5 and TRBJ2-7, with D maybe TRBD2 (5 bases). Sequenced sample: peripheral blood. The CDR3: CASGRSESYEQYF. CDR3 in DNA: TGTGCCAGCGGGAGATCAGAATCCTACGAGCAGTACTTC.